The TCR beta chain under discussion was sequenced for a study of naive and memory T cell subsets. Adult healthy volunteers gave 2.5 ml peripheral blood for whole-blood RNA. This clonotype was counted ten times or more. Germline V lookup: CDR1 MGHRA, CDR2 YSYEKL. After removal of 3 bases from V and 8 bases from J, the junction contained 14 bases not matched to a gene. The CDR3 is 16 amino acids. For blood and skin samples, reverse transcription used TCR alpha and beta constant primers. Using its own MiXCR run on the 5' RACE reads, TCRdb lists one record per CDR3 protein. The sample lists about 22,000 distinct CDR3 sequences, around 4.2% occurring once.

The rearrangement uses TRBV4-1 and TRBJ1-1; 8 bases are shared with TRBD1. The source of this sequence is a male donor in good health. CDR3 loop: CASSQGLGAGGSEAFF. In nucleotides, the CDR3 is TGCGCCAGCAGCCAGGGGTTGGGGGCAGGGGGCAGCGAAGCTTTCTTT.